This TCR beta chain was retrieved from a study of vaccination effects on CD4 cells after COVID-19. The study, taken as a whole, reports: Healthy vaccine recipients' vaccine-induced clones were almost all SARS-CoV-2 mono-reactive.

The table came from immunoSEQ multiplex PCR; TCRdb's copy has only in-frame clones and leaves some out. This sample has roughly 20,000 clones, with about three quarters found just once. Sequencing in the ViraFEST assay came after antigen-specific CD4+ T cells had been expanded with viral peptide pools, which were used to stimulate PBMC. A 10-day culture period preceded the isolation of CD4+ T cells. The vaccine given was either BNT162b2 or mRNA-1273, in two doses. Vaccinees lacked prior SARS-CoV-2 infection and tested negative for nucleocapsid antibodies. This CDR3 has 22 residues. V dropped 4 bases and J dropped 0 bases, with 34 bases sitting between them. CDR1 is MGHRA and CDR2 is YSYEKL in the germline V gene. As to this clone: Its antigen is unidentified.

The sequence derives from a human donor who received a COVID-19 vaccine. The source material was CD4+ T cells from PBMCs cultured with HCoV-NL63 spike peptides, sampled after COVID-19 vaccination. The chain couples TRBV4-1 to TRBJ2-7, with TRBD2 as a possible D gene (6 bases). The CDR3 DNA reads as TGCGCCAGCAGCCCGTTACTCAGACCGGGAGCTTCAGGGACTCGGATCTCCTACGAGCAGTACTTC. It codes for CASSPLLRPGASGTRISYEQYF.